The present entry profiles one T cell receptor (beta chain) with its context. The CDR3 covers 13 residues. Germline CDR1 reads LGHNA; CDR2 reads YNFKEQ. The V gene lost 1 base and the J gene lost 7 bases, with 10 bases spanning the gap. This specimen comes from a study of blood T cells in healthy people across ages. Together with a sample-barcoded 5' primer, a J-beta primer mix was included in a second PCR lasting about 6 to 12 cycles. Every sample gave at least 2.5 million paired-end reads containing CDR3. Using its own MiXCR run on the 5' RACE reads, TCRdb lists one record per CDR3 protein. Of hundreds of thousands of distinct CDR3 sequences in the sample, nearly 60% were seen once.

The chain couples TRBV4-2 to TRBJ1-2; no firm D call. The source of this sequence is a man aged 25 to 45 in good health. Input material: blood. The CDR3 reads CASSQGLWGGYTF. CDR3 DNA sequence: TGTGCCAGCAGCCAAGGATTATGGGGTGGCTACACCTTC.